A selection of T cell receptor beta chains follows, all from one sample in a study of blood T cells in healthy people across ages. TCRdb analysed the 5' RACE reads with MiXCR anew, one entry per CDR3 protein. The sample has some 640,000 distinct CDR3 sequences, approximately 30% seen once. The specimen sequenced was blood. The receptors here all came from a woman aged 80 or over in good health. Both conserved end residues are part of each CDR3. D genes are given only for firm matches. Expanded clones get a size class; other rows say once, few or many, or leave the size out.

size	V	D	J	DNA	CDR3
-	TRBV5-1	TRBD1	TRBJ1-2	TGCGCCAGCAGATTTACAGGGGGCGCTTATGGCTACACCTTC	CASRFTGGAYGYTF
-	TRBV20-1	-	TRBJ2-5	TGCAGTGCTAGAGGCCGGGACTTTCTCCAAGAGACCCAGTACTTC	CSARGRDFLQETQYF
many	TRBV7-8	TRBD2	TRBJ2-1	TGTGCCAGCATCCCGACTAGCGGGGGCCCTAGCTCCTACAATGAGCAGTTCTTC	CASIPTSGGPSSYNEQFF
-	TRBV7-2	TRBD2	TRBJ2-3	TGTGCCAGCAGCTTAAAGCGGGGGTACACAGATACGCAGTATTTT	CASSLKRGYTDTQYF
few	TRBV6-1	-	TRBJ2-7	TGTGCCGGCAGTGAATTCAGCTACAATGAGCAGTACTTC	CAGSEFSYNEQYF
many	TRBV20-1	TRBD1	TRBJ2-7	TGCAGTGCTAGGCCCCCGGGACAGGGGACCTACGAGCAGTACTTC	CSARPPGQGTYEQYF
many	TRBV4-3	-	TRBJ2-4	TGCGCCAGCAGCTTCAAAGGAGGGCGGGGTAAAAACATTCAGTACTTC	CASSFKGGRGKNIQYF
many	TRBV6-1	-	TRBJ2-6	TGTGCCAGCAGTGATTTTGTCAGGGCCAACGTCCTGACTTTC	CASSDFVRANVLTF
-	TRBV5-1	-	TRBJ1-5	TGCGCCAGCAGCTTGGATGGGGGTGGCAATCAGCCCCTGCATTTT	CASSLDGGGNQPLHF
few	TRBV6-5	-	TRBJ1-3	TGTGCCAGCAGTTACTCTGAACAGGGAAACACCATATATTTT	CASSYSEQGNTIYF
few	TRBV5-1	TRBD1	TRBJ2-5	TGTGCCAGCAGCTCGGGACAGGGCTCCTACAATGAGCAGTACTTC	CASSSGQGSYNEQYF
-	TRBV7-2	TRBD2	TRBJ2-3	TGTGCCAGCAGCTTGACTGCGGGGGGGTGGGATACGCAGTATTTT	CASSLTAGGWDTQYF
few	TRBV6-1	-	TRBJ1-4	TGTGCCAGCAGTGAAACGGGTACAACTAATGAAAAACTGTTTTTT	CASSETGTTNEKLFF
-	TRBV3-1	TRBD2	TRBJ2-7	TGTGCCAGCAGCCAACGACTAGCGGCCTCCTACGAGCAGTACTTC	CASSQRLAASYEQYF
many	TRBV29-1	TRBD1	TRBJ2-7	TGCAGCGTCAGGACAGGGGGATCCTACGAGCAGTACTTC	CSVRTGGSYEQYF
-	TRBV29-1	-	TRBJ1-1	TGCAGCGTTGTGCCAACAGCTACTGAAGCTTTCTTT	CSVVPTATEAFF
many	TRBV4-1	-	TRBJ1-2	TGCGCCAGCAGCCACCCCCGGGGAGAGGCAAACTATGGCTACACCTTC	CASSHPRGEANYGYTF
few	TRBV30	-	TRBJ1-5	TGTGCCTGGAGTGATGGGGTCGCTAGCAATCAGCCCCAGCATTTT	CAWSDGVASNQPQHF
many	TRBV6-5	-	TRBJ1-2	TGTGCCAGCAGTTACGGACCACAGGGTTGGGGCTACACCTTC	CASSYGPQGWGYTF
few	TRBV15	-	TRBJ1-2	TGTGCCACCAGCACGCTATCCGGGGGCGTATCCTATGGCTACACCTTC	CATSTLSGGVSYGYTF
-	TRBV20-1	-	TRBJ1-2	TGCAGTGCTAGAGAGCACCGACGGGGGAACTATGGCTACACCTTC	CSAREHRRGNYGYTF
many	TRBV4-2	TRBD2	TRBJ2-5	TGTGCCAGCAGCCATGACCCCGGGACTAGCGGGGTTCAGTACCAAGAGACCCAGTACTTC	CASSHDPGTSGVQYQETQYF
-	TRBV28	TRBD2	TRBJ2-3	TGTGCCAGCACCTATAGCGGGGGGGGCACAGATACGCAGTATTTT	CASTYSGGGTDTQYF